Below are 28 T cell receptor beta chains sequenced from a single sample in a study of CD4 T cells in relation to SARS-CoV-2 and coronaviruses. Method: immunoSEQ multiplex PCR; TCRdb's copy keeps in-frame clones and lacks some. Of around 56,000 clones detected, 75% to 90% appear once; the ten largest clones hold more than 1.1%. The unexposed donors gave CD4+ T cells in about 2011-2019, prior to COVID-19. Sequencing used memory CD4+ T cells from PBMCs. The receptor source for this set is a human donor in good health.

The chain has TRBV14 and TRBJ1-5, with D hard to call. CDR3 size: 18 residues. Trimming removed 0 bases from V and 5 bases from J, with 20 bases in between. Germline CDR1 is SGHDN and CDR2 is FVKESK. The CDR3 sequence is CASSQEPRLTPTDQPQHF. The CDR3, as DNA: TGTGCCAGCAGCCAAGAACCCCGTCTTACACCTACGGATCAGCCCCAGCATTTT. The variable domain in full, with the rest retrieved from reference TRBV14 and TRBJ1-5, is EAGVTQFPSHSVIEKGQTVTLRCDPISGHDNLYWYRRVMGKEIKFLLHFVKESKQDESGMPNNRFLAERTGGTYSTLKVQPAELEDSGVYFCASSQEPRLTPTDQPQHFGDGTRLSIL.

J is TRBJ1-2 and V is TRBV28; 8 bases agree with TRBD1. Looked up from germline, CDR1 is MDHEN and CDR2 is SYDVKM. The CDR3 length is 15 residues. Trimming at V came to 5 bases and at J to 3 bases, leaving 8 bases not matched to a gene. The CDR3: CASSPRDRPYYGYTF. CDR3 nucleotide sequence: TGTGCCAGCAGTCCCCGGGACAGGCCATACTATGGCTACACCTTC.

As to this clone: At one of its ends the junction is not consistent with the germline gene, which may arise from a read error. The chain combines TRBV3-1 (or the pseudogene TRBV3-2) with TRBJ1-1; D is possibly TRBD1 (6 bases). CDR3 length: 11 amino acids. Germline assignment: CDR1 LGHDT and CDR2 YNNKEL (reference sequence). The CDR3 sequence: CASSQADSSRF. CDR3 in DNA: TGTGCCAGCAGCCAAGCGGACAGTAGTCGTTTT.

This chain connects TRBV30 to TRBJ2-4; D is perhaps TRBD2 (6 bases). V lost 3 bases and J 0 bases, leaving 12 bases between the germline ends. The CDR3 is made up of 15 amino acids. Looked up from germline, CDR1 is GTSNPN and CDR2 is SVGIG (reference sequence). Here the CDR3 reads CAWRPGVVAKNIQYF. The CDR3, as DNA: TGTGCCTGGAGGCCGGGAGTAGTAGCCAAAAACATTCAGTACTTC.

The chain recombines TRBV3-1 (or the pseudogene TRBV3-2) with TRBJ2-7; TRBD1 might be the D (5 bases). The V gene lost 4 bases and the J gene lost 6 bases, with 13 bases spanning the gap. Germline V CDR1 and CDR2: LGHDT, YNNKEL (reference sequence). The CDR3 loop spans 13 amino acids. The DNA for the CDR3 is TGTGCCAGCAGCCCCAAGATCCAGGGCGAGCAGTACTTC. Its translation: CASSPKIQGEQYF.

A remark on this clone: It is unclear where the CDR3 begins or ends on the DNA, so no DNA is shown, and the CDR3 is as TCRdb lists it. This rearrangement joins TRBV6-5 to TRBJ1-4. The CDR3 is 14 amino acids in total, end residues counted. Germline V lookup: CDR1 MNHEY, CDR2 SVGAGI. CDR3 sequence: CASILGATNEKLFF.

The chain joins TRBV18 to TRBJ2-1, with 11 nucleotides matching TRBD2. Germline CDR1 KGHSH, CDR2 LQKENI. The V segment lost 3 bases and the J segment 8 bases; nucleotides outside the gene matches: 9. This CDR3 has 16 amino acids. In nucleotides, the CDR3 is TGTGCCAGCTCACCGTCCCTAGCGGGAGGCGGCGATGAGCAGTTCTTC. This gives the protein CASSPSLAGGGDEQFF.

This clone was counted a single time. The chain joins TRBV6-5 to TRBJ1-2; maybe TRBD1 (6 bases). The V gene lost 5 bases and the J gene lost 5 bases, with 12 bases spanning the gap. CDR3 length equals 13 residues. Germline CDR1 reads MNHEY; CDR2 reads SVGAGI. CDR3 protein: CASSMDRLYGYTF. The DNA of the CDR3 is TGTGCCAGCAGTATGGACAGATTATATGGCTACACCTTC.

This chain uses TRBV5-1 with TRBJ2-7, with D possibly being TRBD1 (6 bases). Per the germline V gene, CDR1 is SGHRS and CDR2 is YFSETQ. The CDR3 length is 15 residues. V lost 0 bases and J lost 1, with 11 bases in between. The CDR3: CASSLESRGSYEQYF. The DNA for the CDR3 is TGCGCCAGCAGCTTGGAAAGCAGGGGATCCTACGAGCAGTACTTC.

The chain uses TRBV2 and TRBJ2-1, with D hard to call. V gave up 2 bases and J gave up 4 bases, with 9 bases separating them. This CDR3 is built from 14 residues. CDR1 and CDR2 from the germline V gene are SNHLY and FYNNEI. The CDR3 sequence: CASSEWVDYNEQFF. CDR3 in DNA: TGTGCCAGCAGTGAATGGGTAGATTACAATGAGCAGTTCTTC. The whole variable domain, remainder taken from reference TRBV2 and TRBJ2-1, is EPEVTQTPSHQVTQMGQEVILRCVPISNHLYFYWYRQILGQKVEFLVSFYNNEISEKSEIFDDQFSVERPDGSNFTLKIRSTKLEDSAMYFCASSEWVDYNEQFFGPGTRLTVL.

This clone was observed a handful of times. The chain couples TRBV6-5 to TRBJ2-5, with D uncertain. The CDR3 totals 11 residues. Trimming removed 7 bases at V and 3 bases at J, with 6 bases between. CDR1 is MNHEY and CDR2 is SVGAGI in the germline V gene. The CDR3 reads CASTTKETQYF. The CDR3, as DNA: TGTGCCAGCACAACGAAAGAGACCCAGTACTTC.

The CDR3 DNA is TGTGCCACCAACCGGGGGCAGCAGACCTACAATGAGCAGTTCTTC. This gives the protein CATNRGQQTYNEQFF. V gene TRBV6-5 combines with J gene TRBJ2-1; D possibly uses TRBD1 or TRBD2 (6 bases each). Per the germline V gene, CDR1 is MNHEY and CDR2 is SVGAGI. CDR3 length equals 15 residues. Trimming removed 10 bases at V and 2 bases at J, with 18 bases between.

CDR3 bases: TGTGCCTGGATAGGGTCGGGAGGGAGGCAGTTCTTC. Amino acids: CAWIGSGGRQFF. The genes are TRBV30 and TRBJ2-1, with 8 nucleotides matching TRBD2. V shed 4 bases, J shed 12 bases, and the junction held 8 bases outside the gene matches. Germline values: CDR1 GTSNPN, CDR2 SVGIG (reference sequence). The CDR3 spans 12 residues. The full variable domain, completed using reference TRBV30 and TRBJ2-1, is SQTIHQWPATLVQPVGSPLSLECTVEGTSNPNLYWYRQAAGRGLQLLFYSVGIGQISSEVPQNLSASRPQDRQFILSSKKLLLSDSGFYLCAWIGSGGRQFFGPGTRLTVL.

The gene calls are TRBV7-9 and TRBJ1-1, with D hard to call. This CDR3 has 15 residues. CDR1 and CDR2 from the germline V gene are SEHNR and FQNEAQ (reference sequence). The V end was cut by 3 bases, the J end by 0 bases, with 11 bases between. CDR3 bases: TGTGCCAGCAGCTTGGGCGGACGCATGAACACTGAAGCTTTCTTT. It encodes CASSLGGRMNTEAFF. The whole variable domain, filled in from reference TRBV7-9 and TRBJ1-1, reads DTGVSQNPRHKITKRGQNVTFRCDPISEHNRLYWYRQTLGQGPEFLTYFQNEAQLEKSRLLSDRFSAERPKGSFSTLEIQRTEQGDSAMYLCASSLGGRMNTEAFFGQGTRLTVV.

This clone was found once. The chain is built from TRBV27 and TRBJ1-6, with D hard to call. The V end was cut by 2 bases, the J end by 7 bases, with 9 bases between. The germline gives CDR1 MNHEY, CDR2 SMNVEV (reference sequence). CDR3 size: 14 residues. The CDR3 DNA reads as TGTGCCAGCAGTTTACACAAACCAAATTCACCCCTCCACTTT. It encodes CASSLHKPNSPLHF.

The chain joins TRBV19 to TRBJ2-7; 9 bases agree with TRBD1. Germline V CDR1 and CDR2: LNHDA, SQIVND (reference sequence). Germline trimming cut 6 bases from V and 1 base from J; bases unmatched to any gene: 4. The CDR3 extends over 14 amino acids. CDR3 amino acids: CASSQGQGSYEQYF. CDR3 DNA: TGTGCCAGTAGCCAGGGACAGGGATCCTACGAGCAGTACTTC.

The chain recombines TRBV11-2 with TRBJ2-5; a weak D match, TRBD1 (5 bases). With 1 base removed from V and 2 bases from J, the gap between germline ends came to 8 bases. Per germline, CDR1 SGHAT and CDR2 FQNNGV. CDR3 length: 14 amino acids. The CDR3 DNA sequence: TGTGCCAGCAGCTTAGTGCAGGGTCAAGAGACCCAGTACTTC. This encodes CASSLVQGQETQYF.

The chain recombines TRBV15 with TRBJ2-3; D is uncertain. The CDR3 contains 14 residues. Trimming pared 2 bases from V and 6 bases from J, leaving 12 bases between. Germline lookup yields CDR1 LNHNV and CDR2 YYDKDF (reference sequence). CDR3 loop: CATSRKRAPDTQYF. The CDR3, as DNA: TGTGCCACCAGCAGAAAGAGAGCTCCGGATACGCAGTATTTT. Using reference TRBV15 and TRBJ2-3 for the parts outside the CDR3, the full variable domain is DAMVIQNPRYQVTQFGKPVTLSCSQTLNHNVMYWYQQKSSQAPKLLFHYYDKDFNNEADTPDNFQSRRPNTSFCFLDIRSPGLGDTAMYLCATSRKRAPDTQYFGPGTRLTVL.

This chain links TRBV5-7 with TRBJ2-3, with no clear D. TRBV5-7 carries the ORF label, with uncertain function. The CDR3 sequence is 16 residues long. Trimming stripped 10 bases from V and 0 bases from J, with 21 bases between. The CDR3 reads CAQTAIGRKSTDTQYF. The CDR3 DNA follows: TGTGCCCAAACAGCCATCGGCCGGAAGAGCACAGATACGCAGTATTTT.

The chain combines TRBV2 with TRBJ1-4; 7 bases line up with TRBD1. The length of the CDR3 is 15 residues. J gave up 0 bases and V 8 bases, and 6 bases lay outside the gene matches. In germline, CDR1 is SNHLY, CDR2 FYNNEI. In DNA form, the CDR3 reads TGTGCCAGCGGAGGACAGGTTGCAACTAATGAAAAACTGTTTTTT. Translating gives CASGGQVATNEKLFF.

The chain is built from TRBV14 and TRBJ2-7, with 8 bases identical to TRBD2. Unmatched junction bases numbered 7, after V lost 4 bases and J lost 5 bases. Germline V gives CDR1 SGHDN, CDR2 FVKESK. The CDR3 is 14 residues long. The CDR3 region is CASSPQREFHEQYF. CDR3 nucleotides: TGTGCCAGCAGCCCCCAGCGGGAGTTCCACGAGCAGTACTTC.

V usage is TRBV2 and J usage is TRBJ2-2, with 9 bases fitting TRBD1. This CDR3 comprises 14 residues. Trimming cost V 6 bases and J 6 bases; bases outside gene matches: 5. Germline V gene sequence: CDR1 SNHLY, CDR2 FYNNEI. The CDR3 DNA is TGTGCCAGCAGGGCGACAGGGGGGTCCGGGGAGCTGTTTTTT. Translation gives CASRATGGSGELFF.

This chain links TRBV28 with TRBJ1-1; D ambiguous. Trimming shortened V by 2 bases and J by 3 bases, and 10 bases separated the two germline ends. Germline CDR1 is MDHEN and CDR2 is SYDVKM. The CDR3 length is 14 residues. CDR3 sequence reads: CASSLLGRYTEAFF. As DNA, the CDR3 is TGTGCCAGCAGTTTACTGGGGAGATACACTGAAGCTTTCTTT.

V usage is TRBV7-9 and J usage is TRBJ2-7, with TRBD2 matching over 8 bases. V shed 1 base, J shed 3 bases, and the junction held 5 bases outside the gene matches. Per the germline V gene, CDR1 is SEHNR and CDR2 is FQNEAQ (reference sequence). CDR3 length: 15 residues. CDR3 DNA: TGTGCCAGCAGCTTAGGAGAGCGGGAGAGCTACGAGCAGTACTTC. This translates into CASSLGERESYEQYF.

The chain employs TRBV18 and TRBJ1-2, with unresolved D. The CDR3 is made up of 14 amino acids. Germline V gene data show CDR1 as KGHSH and CDR2 as LQKENI. V was cut by 3 bases and J by 3 bases, with 11 bases left in between. CDR3 residues: CASSPRSGDYGYTF. The CDR3 DNA is TGTGCCAGCTCACCGAGGTCGGGAGACTATGGCTACACCTTC.

CDR3 protein: CATSDPGQLYNEQFF. The CDR3 DNA follows: TGTGCCACCAGTGATCCGGGACAGCTCTACAATGAGCAGTTCTTC. V gene TRBV24-1 combines with J gene TRBJ2-1, with TRBD1 identical over 7 bases. The germline V gene encodes CDR1 KGHDR and CDR2 SFDVKD. The CDR3 is made up of 15 amino acids. The V segment lost 3 bases and the J segment 3 bases; nucleotides outside the gene matches: 4.

The rearrangement uses TRBV5-4 and TRBJ2-7; D perhaps matches TRBD2 (6 bases). CDR1 is SGHNT and CDR2 is YYREEE in the germline V gene (reference sequence). The V end lost 3 bases, the J end lost 6 bases, and 16 bases lay between the germline ends. The CDR3 is made up of 14 amino acids. CDR3 region: CASSSPRRAPEQYF. DNA of the CDR3: TGTGCCAGCAGCTCCCCTCGGAGGGCACCCGAGCAGTACTTC. The full variable domain, in which reference TRBV5-4 and TRBJ2-7 provide the parts outside the CDR3, is ETGVTQSPTHLIKTRGQQVTLRCSSQSGHNTVSWYQQALGQGPQFIFQYYREEENGRGNFPPRFSGLQFPNYSSELNVNALELDDSALYLCASSSPRRAPEQYFGPGTRLTVT.

The chain is built from TRBV6-5 and TRBJ2-7, with 8 positions matching TRBD2. With 6 bases clipped from V and 4 bases from J, the junction kept 8 bases outside the gene matches. The V gene's germline CDR1 is MNHEY and CDR2 SVGAGI. The CDR3 is 14 amino acids. CDR3 sequence reads: CASSAGTRFYEQYF. For the CDR3, the DNA is TGTGCCAGCAGCGCCGGGACTAGGTTTTACGAGCAGTACTTC.